This T cell receptor (beta chain) comes out of a study of T cells of healthy individuals. TCRdb used MiXCR to reprocess the 5' RACE reads, holding one entry per CDR3 protein. The table includes around 63,000 distinct CDR3 sequences, roughly 16% detected once. This clonotype was obtained from a human donor in good health.

The CDR3 DNA is TGTGCCAGCAGCCAAGATCGGTGGGGACTAGACGGAGAGAATGAGCAGTTCTTC. It is translated as CASSQDRWGLDGENEQFF. The chain carries TRBV4-2 and TRBJ2-1; TRBD2 aligns across 8 bases. V was clipped by 0 bases and J by 7 bases; unmatched bases: 14. The germline gives CDR1 LGHNA, CDR2 YNFKEQ. The length of the CDR3 is 18 residues.